A single sample gave rise to the 26 T cell receptor beta chains below, sequenced in a study of blood T cell repertoires in COVID-19. The assay was immunoSEQ multiplex PCR, and TCRdb's table has in-frame clones only and misses some. The table has more than 85,000 clones, roughly 87% seen once; the top ten hold 2% to 2.5%. Sequencing was carried out using peripheral blood. The receptors shown here come from a man between 45 and 60 years old with active COVID-19.

The rearrangement uses TRBV7-2 and TRBJ2-7; unclear D gene. The V gene's germline CDR1 is SGHTA and CDR2 FQGNSA. The CDR3 has 14 amino acids. V shed 0 bases and J shed 0 bases, with 6 bases lying between them. The CDR3 loop is CASSLAAYSYEQYF. Here the CDR3 DNA reads TGTGCCAGCAGCTTAGCGGCATACTCCTACGAGCAGTACTTC.

This clone showed up just once. The CDR3 DNA sequence: TGTGCCAGCAGCCCCGGGGGTCTAGCGACTTCCTACGAGCAGTACTTC. The encoded protein is CASSPGGLATSYEQYF. J is TRBJ2-7 and V is TRBV7-2, with a possible D match to TRBD2 (6 bases). CDR1 and CDR2 (germline): SGHTA, FQGNSA. This CDR3 has 16 residues. Trimming stripped 5 bases from V and 1 base from J, with 18 bases between.

As to this clone: The identical CDR3 is also encoded by other nucleotide sequences in the sample. V is TRBV5-1 and J is TRBJ1-1; 7 bases line up with TRBD1. The CDR3 has 13 residues. The V gene's germline CDR1 is SGHRS and CDR2 YFSETQ. Germline trimming cut 4 bases from V and 3 bases from J; bases unmatched to any gene: 3. The CDR3 reads CASSRQGDTEAFF. The CDR3 coding sequence is TGCGCCAGCAGCCGACAGGGTGACACTGAAGCTTTCTTT. Full variable domain (outside the CDR3, taken from reference TRBV5-1 and TRBJ1-1): KAGVTQTPRYLIKTRGQQVTLSCSPISGHRSVSWYQQTPGQGLQFLFEYFSETQRNKGNFPGRFSGRQFSNSRSEMNVSTLELGDSALYLCASSRQGDTEAFFGQGTRLTVV.

This clone has only one observation. V is TRBV5-6 and J is TRBJ1-2; the match to TRBD1 covers 12 bases. J was trimmed by 7 bases and V by 4 bases; bases with no gene match: 8. CDR1 and CDR2 from the germline V gene are SGHDT and YYEEEE. The CDR3 sequence is 15 residues long. The CDR3 DNA reads TGTGCCAGCAGCAGGGCGGGACAGGGGGCGCTTGGCTACACCTTC. Translated: CASSRAGQGALGYTF.

This clone appeared a few times. This sequence joins TRBV5-4 and TRBJ1-2, with D unresolved. The CDR3 has 14 amino acids. The germline CDR1 and CDR2 sequences are SGHNT and YYREEE (reference sequence). The V end lost 0 bases, the J end lost 6 bases, and 12 bases lay between the germline ends. DNA of the CDR3: TGTGCCAGCAGCTTGGCCGGAACAGTCGATGGCTACACCTTC. Translation: CASSLAGTVDGYTF.

The genes are TRBV10-3 and TRBJ1-3; 10 nucleotides match TRBD1. Trimming cost V 11 bases and J 2 bases; bases outside gene matches: 9. The germline V gene has CDR1 ENHRY and CDR2 SYGVKD. CDR3 length: 15 residues. In DNA form, the CDR3 reads TGTGCCGCACGGACAGGGGGGTTCGCTGGAAACACCATATATTTT. Amino acid sequence: CAARTGGFAGNTIYF.

This chain links TRBV6-5 with TRBJ1-2; 9 bases are a match to TRBD1. Germline assignment: CDR1 MNHEY and CDR2 SVGAGI. The CDR3 is 10 amino acids. V shed 6 bases and J 14 bases; nucleotides not matched to a gene: 4. CDR3 region: CASSAGQGTF. The CDR3 coding sequence is TGTGCCAGCAGCGCCGGACAGGGGACCTTC.

This clone came up a few times. This sequence joins TRBV10-1 and TRBJ1-2, with 10 bases that match TRBD1. J lost 4 bases, V lost 8 bases, and 10 bases had no gene match. The CDR3 spans 15 residues. The germline V gene encodes CDR1 WNHNN and CDR2 SYGVQD (reference sequence). The CDR3 reads CASPGTGALGYGYTF. The CDR3 nucleotides are TGCGCCAGCCCCGGGACAGGGGCTTTGGGCTATGGCTACACCTTC.

V is TRBV4-1 and J is TRBJ2-5, with 16 nucleotides matching TRBD2. CDR1 and CDR2 from the germline V gene are MGHRA and YSYEKL. The CDR3 is made up of 21 amino acids. Trimming removed 3 bases from V and 1 base from J; junction bases left unmatched: 14. DNA of the CDR3: TGCGCCAGCAGCCATCATATCCTGGGGACTAGCGGGGGGGCTGGCCAAGAGACCCAGTACTTC. Protein product: CASSHHILGTSGGAGQETQYF.

The genes are TRBV7-3 and TRBJ2-1; the match to TRBD1 covers 10 bases. The CDR3 has 11 amino acids. Per germline, CDR1 SGHTA and CDR2 FQGTGA. V lost 4 bases, J lost 14 bases, and 2 bases stayed unmatched. CDR3 DNA sequence: TGTGCCAGCAGCTCGGGACAGGGGAAGTTCTTC. Translating gives CASSSGQGKFF.

The sample holds one count of this clone. The rearrangement links TRBV5-1 to TRBJ1-2, with 11 bases lining up with TRBD1. V lost 0 bases, J lost 8 bases, and 3 bases stayed unmatched. CDR1 is SGHRS, CDR2 YFSETQ, per germline. This CDR3 is built from 14 residues. The CDR3 sequence is CASSLGTGGDGYTF. CDR3 nucleotides: TGCGCCAGCAGCTTGGGGACAGGGGGCGACGGCTACACCTTC.

The chain has TRBV7-9 and TRBJ2-1, with D possibly matching TRBD2 (6 bases). V was trimmed by 5 bases and J by 9 bases, leaving 20 bases between them. Germline CDR1 reads SEHNR; CDR2 reads FQNEAQ (reference sequence). The CDR3 is 15 residues long. CDR3 in DNA: TGTGCCAGCAGCCCCATGGGGGGACGGGTTCTTGAGCAGTTCTTC. Amino acid sequence: CASSPMGGRVLEQFF.

The V call is TRBV4-3, the J call TRBJ1-1; D remains ambiguous. Germline loops: CDR1 LGHNA, CDR2 YSLEER. V was cut by 0 bases and J by 0 bases, with 8 bases left in between. This CDR3 comprises 15 residues. CDR3 DNA sequence: TGCGCCAGCAGCCAAGAGGCAGTTTTGAACACTGAAGCTTTCTTT. Protein: CASSQEAVLNTEAFF.

This clone has only a few counts. The chain combines TRBV4-1 with TRBJ1-6, with D hard to call. CDR3 length: 13 amino acids. The V gene's germline CDR1 is MGHRA and CDR2 YSYEKL. The V end lost 0 bases, the J end lost 10 bases, and 7 bases lay between the germline ends. CDR3 protein: CASSQEAESPLHF. Written as DNA, the CDR3 is TGCGCCAGCAGCCAAGAGGCGGAGTCACCCCTCCACTTT.

V and J are TRBV6-5 and TRBJ2-7; 7 bases map to TRBD1. The germline V gene encodes CDR1 MNHEY and CDR2 SVGAGI. V lost 5 bases, J lost 3 bases, and 4 bases stayed unmatched. CDR3 size: 13 residues. The CDR3 region has the DNA TGTGCCAGCAGTCGGGACAGAGGCTACGAGCAGTACTTC. Its protein is CASSRDRGYEQYF.

The chain uses TRBV14 and TRBJ1-1; no firm D call. The germline gives CDR1 SGHDN, CDR2 FVKESK. The CDR3 runs to 12 residues. The V end was cut by 3 bases, the J end by 2 bases, with 4 bases between. The CDR3 loop reads CASSHKNTEAFF. For the CDR3, the DNA is TGTGCCAGCAGCCATAAAAACACTGAAGCTTTCTTT.

The gene calls are TRBV5-4 and TRBJ1-2; D might be TRBD1 (6 bases). CDR1 is SGHNT and CDR2 is YYREEE in the germline V gene (reference sequence). The CDR3 runs 14 residues. Deletions cut 4 bases from V and 1 base from J, with 11 bases between. The CDR3 DNA reads TGTGCCAGCAGCCGGGGGGCAGATAACTATGGCTACACCTTC. Amino acid sequence: CASSRGADNYGYTF.

V is TRBV6-5 and J is TRBJ2-2; 10 bases align to TRBD2. The ends lost 7 bases at V and 3 bases at J; junction bases unmatched: 2. This CDR3 has 14 amino acids. CDR1 and CDR2 from the germline V gene are MNHEY and SVGAGI. The CDR3 loop is CASTSGGYTGELFF. The CDR3 bases are TGTGCCAGCACTAGCGGGGGTTACACCGGGGAGCTGTTTTTT.

The chain recombines TRBV3-1 (or the pseudogene TRBV3-2) with TRBJ2-1, with a tentative D call TRBD1 (6 bases). Trimming pared 0 bases from V and 14 bases from J, leaving 11 bases between. Germline values: CDR1 LGHDT, CDR2 YNNKEL (reference sequence). CDR3 length: 12 residues. DNA of the CDR3: TGTGCCAGCAGCCAAGAGGTCCAGGGGAAGTTCTTC. Translating it yields CASSQEVQGKFF.

The chain combines TRBV7-9 with TRBJ2-3; TRBD1 is a possible D gene (6 bases). The CDR3 has 15 residues. In germline, CDR1 is SEHNR, CDR2 FQNEAQ (reference sequence). V lost 4 bases, J lost 6 bases, and 17 bases lay in between. The CDR3 region is CASSSGQTLGDTQYF. As DNA, the CDR3 is TGTGCCAGCAGCTCGGGACAAACCCTTGGGGATACGCAGTATTTT.

The rearrangement links TRBV4-1 to TRBJ2-3; 9 bases map to TRBD2. Germline-derived CDR1 and CDR2 are MGHRA and YSYEKL. V shed 4 bases, J shed 6 bases, and the junction held 17 bases outside the gene matches. This CDR3 is built from 18 residues. The CDR3 loop reads CASSLLGLGGGAYDTQYF. CDR3 coding DNA: TGCGCCAGCAGCCTTCTAGGACTTGGCGGGGGGGCTTACGATACGCAGTATTTT.

This clone occurred a few times. The chain uses TRBV5-4 and TRBJ1-3; D remains ambiguous. V lost 4 bases to trimming and J lost 4 bases, with 12 bases between them. The CDR3 extends over 14 amino acids. From germline, CDR1 is SGHNT and CDR2 YYREEE (reference sequence). The CDR3 spells CASSPGGRGNTIYF. The DNA for the CDR3 is TGTGCCAGCAGCCCCGGTGGCAGGGGAAACACCATATATTTT.

By sample fraction, this clone is medium-sized. In the same sample, other DNA sequences code for this CDR3. The chain uses TRBV4-1 and TRBJ2-7; 11 bases align to TRBD2. Trimming removed 1 base from V and 2 bases from J; junction bases left unmatched: 7. CDR1 and CDR2 from the germline V gene are MGHRA and YSYEKL. The CDR3 has 17 residues. The CDR3 here is CASSQVASGGTPYEQYF. CDR3 nucleotide sequence: TGCGCCAGCAGCCAAGTAGCTAGCGGGGGGACCCCCTACGAGCAGTACTTC.

The chain combines TRBV4-2 with TRBJ1-3; D uncertain. The V gene lost 2 bases and the J gene lost 0 bases, with 8 bases spanning the gap. The CDR3 consists of 15 residues. Germline V gene sequence: CDR1 LGHNA, CDR2 YNFKEQ. CDR3 nucleotide sequence: TGTGCCAGCAGCCAAACTGGTTACTCTGGAAACACCATATATTTT. Translated: CASSQTGYSGNTIYF.

The chain recombines TRBV6-5 with TRBJ2-3; the match to TRBD1 covers 7 bases. The CDR3 runs 15 residues. CDR1 MNHEY and CDR2 SVGAGI come from the germline V gene. V trimming: 6 bases; J trimming: 3 bases; junction bases outside the gene matches: 9. The CDR3 region has the DNA TGTGCCAGCAGACTGGGGACAGTAGAGACAGATACGCAGTATTTT. Translation: CASRLGTVETDTQYF.

Written as DNA, the CDR3 is TGTGCCAGCAGCATGCCCGGGACAACCGCCGCAGAGACCCAGTACTTC. This encodes CASSMPGTTAAETQYF. The chain has TRBV5-6 and TRBJ2-5; D is perhaps TRBD1 (6 bases). The CDR3 extends over 16 amino acids. V was shortened by 4 bases and J by 4 bases, with 20 bases between the two germline ends. Germline V gene lookup returns CDR1 SGHDT and CDR2 YYEEEE.